Below, 17 T cell receptor beta chains from the same sample are listed, as sequenced in a study of T cell repertoires in cytomegalovirus infection. TCRdb itself ran the reads through MiXCR, one entry per CDR3 protein. Of 560,000 or so distinct CDR3 sequences in the sample, about 17% were seen once. The sequencing sample was made of CD8+ T cells from PBMCs. The receptors come from a human donor in good health (CMV status not recorded). Some clones in this sample may be carry-over from other donors' samples.

As DNA, the CDR3 is TGTGCCAGCAGTCCTCGACAGGGGGCGCGGGTAGCTGAAGCTTTCTTT. Its protein product is CASSPRQGARVAEAFF. The chain uses TRBV27 and TRBJ1-1; TRBD1 aligns across 10 bases. This CDR3 comprises 16 residues. V lost 5 bases and J lost 6; bases outside the gene matches: 12. The germline V gene encodes CDR1 MNHEY and CDR2 SMNVEV (reference sequence).

This clonotype was seen repeatedly, ten times or more. A read error may account for a junction end that differs from germline. The rearrangement joins TRBV7-7 to TRBJ2-1; 7 bases agree with TRBD2. CDR3 length: 16 residues. Looked up from germline, CDR1 is SSHAT and CDR2 is FNYEAQ (reference sequence). Written as DNA, the CDR3 is TGTGCTAGCAGCCCCAGGCGGGGGAGCTCCTACAATGAGCAGTTCTTC. Its translation: CASSPRRGSSYNEQFF.

This clonotype was counted at least ten times. The chain is built from TRBV7-9 and TRBJ2-6; D unresolved. CDR1 is SEHNR, CDR2 FQNEAQ, per germline (reference sequence). The CDR3 runs 14 residues. Deletions cut 6 bases from V and 4 bases from J, with 10 bases between. CDR3 loop: CASSPRSGANVLTF. CDR3 nucleotide sequence: TGTGCCAGCAGTCCCAGGTCAGGGGCCAACGTCCTGACTTTC.

This clonotype was seen at least ten times. The chain carries TRBV28 and TRBJ2-7; 8 nucleotides agree with TRBD1. Trimming took 8 bases from V and 5 from J; bases not matched to a gene: 8. Germline V gene lookup returns CDR1 MDHEN and CDR2 SYDVKM. The CDR3 runs 13 residues. The CDR3 sequence is CASHYRGINEQYF. The CDR3 DNA reads TGTGCCAGCCATTACAGGGGGATCAACGAGCAGTACTTC. The full variable domain, its missing parts supplied by reference TRBV28 and TRBJ2-7, is DVKVTQSSRYLVKRTGEKVFLECVQDMDHENMFWYRQDPGLGLRLIYFSYDVKMKEKGDIPEGYSVSREKKERFSLILESASTNQTSMYLCASHYRGINEQYFGPGTRLTVT.

This rearrangement joins TRBV2 to TRBJ1-5, with 8 bases that match TRBD1. V lost 3 bases to trimming and J lost 6 bases; unmatched junction nucleotides: 7. This CDR3 is 15 amino acids long. Germline CDR1 is SNHLY and CDR2 is FYNNEI. CDR3 sequence reads: CASSERQGRGQPQHF. The CDR3 coding sequence is TGTGCCAGCAGTGAGAGACAGGGGAGAGGTCAGCCCCAGCATTTT.

This clonotype was counted between two and nine times. V usage is TRBV28 and J usage is TRBJ2-6, with 12 nucleotides matching TRBD2. The CDR3 spans 17 residues. After removal of 5 bases from V and 13 bases from J, the junction contained 15 bases not matched to a gene. Germline CDR1 reads MDHEN; CDR2 reads SYDVKM. The CDR3 region has the DNA TGTGCCAGCAGTCCGCCTCGGACTAGCGGGATGGGGCTGGTCCTGACTTTC. It encodes CASSPPRTSGMGLVLTF.

This clonotype was observed many times. The chain uses TRBV7-9 and TRBJ1-2; D not certain. Germline CDR1 is SEHNR and CDR2 is FQNEAQ (reference sequence). The CDR3 consists of 8 residues. V was clipped by 10 bases and J by 8 bases, with 5 bases between them. This CDR3 is CATGGYTF. CDR3 nucleotides: TGTGCCACCGGGGGCTACACCTTC.

Turning to this clonotype: The conserved final phenylalanine or tryptophan is absent from the CDR3, which likely points to a read error. CDR3 sequence (DNA): TGTGCCAGCAGCCTAACCAAGGGAATCCATGGCTACACCTTA. Translating it yields CASSLTKGIHGYTL. J is TRBJ1-2 and V is TRBV11-2; D gene uncertain. The CDR3 loop spans 14 amino acids. Trimming removed 5 bases at V and 6 bases at J, with 16 bases between. CDR1 SGHAT and CDR2 FQNNGV come from the germline V gene.

This clonotype was detected ten times or more. The J gene is TRBJ2-7, the V gene TRBV7-6, with D hard to call. V lost 7 bases, J lost 3 bases, and 19 bases lay in between. CDR3 length equals 15 residues. Germline-derived CDR1 and CDR2 are SGHVS and FNYEAQ. The CDR3: CASTLIASPNYEQYF. CDR3 bases: TGTGCCAGCACCCTCATAGCCTCCCCGAACTACGAGCAGTACTTC.

The V gene is TRBV27, the J gene TRBJ2-7; 8 bases match TRBD2. The CDR3 consists of 14 residues. CDR1 and CDR2 (germline): MNHEY, SMNVEV (reference sequence). V lost 6 bases, J lost 1 base, and 5 bases stayed unmatched. The CDR3 loop is CASRIAGWSYEQYF. The CDR3 region has the DNA TGTGCCAGCAGGATAGCGGGGTGGTCCTACGAGCAGTACTTC.

This clonotype was detected many times. CDR3 loop: CASSLEQGHTDTQYF. The CDR3 coding sequence is TGTGCCAGCAGCTTAGAGCAGGGACACACAGATACGCAGTATTTT. This chain connects TRBV7-3 to TRBJ2-3, with a possible D match to TRBD1 (6 bases). This CDR3 spans 15 amino acids. V lost 2 bases and J 2 bases, leaving 11 bases between the germline ends. Germline V gives CDR1 SGHTA, CDR2 FQGTGA.

With respect to this clonotype: A read error is possible here, since a much larger clone lies one base away. V gene TRBV7-6 combines with J gene TRBJ1-4, with D unclear. The CDR3 loop spans 12 amino acids. The V end lost 7 bases, the J end lost 8 bases, and 11 bases lay between the germline ends. Germline CDR1 and CDR2: SGHVS and FNYEAQ. The chain's CDR3 is CASKGNKEKLFF. The DNA of the CDR3 is TGTGCCAGCAAGGGCAATAAGGAAAAACTGTTTTTT.

This clonotype was observed a handful of times. The J gene is TRBJ2-7, the V gene TRBV27; TRBD1 matches 8 bases. CDR3 length: 15 amino acids. Germline values: CDR1 MNHEY, CDR2 SMNVEV (reference sequence). V shed 3 bases, J shed 2 bases, and the junction held 6 bases outside the gene matches. The CDR3 nucleotides are TGTGCCAGCAGTTTTAGGGACAGGCCGACCTACGAGCAGTACTTC. Its translation: CASSFRDRPTYEQYF.

On this clonotype: Since no conserved phenylalanine or tryptophan closes the CDR3, a read error is the likely cause. This chain joins TRBV12-3 or TRBV12-4 and TRBJ1-2; maybe TRBD1 (5 bases). The V end lost 6 bases, the J end lost 6 bases, and 14 bases lay between the germline ends. CDR3 length: 13 amino acids. Here the CDR3 reads CASSGDAPDGYTL. Written as DNA, the CDR3 is TGTGCCAGCAGCGGGGACGCGCCTGATGGCTACACCTTA.

This clonotype was seen at least ten times. This chain joins TRBV5-1 and TRBJ2-1; perhaps TRBD1 as D (5 bases). The CDR3 extends over 15 amino acids. Trimming removed 0 bases from V and 4 bases from J, with 11 bases in between. Germline CDR1 reads SGHRS; CDR2 reads YFSETQ. The CDR3 DNA is TGCGCCAGCAGCTTGGTAGGGGATAATTACAATGAGCAGTTCTTC. Protein sequence: CASSLVGDNYNEQFF.

The chain employs TRBV15 and TRBJ2-7; 10 bases line up with TRBD1. The J segment lost 3 bases and the V segment lost 5 bases, leaving 4 bases of the junction unmatched. The germline V gene has CDR1 LNHNV and CDR2 YYDKDF (reference sequence). The CDR3 is 14 amino acids. The CDR3 DNA follows: TGTGCCACCAGCTCGGACAGGGGGTACTACGAGCAGTACTTC. It is translated as CATSSDRGYYEQYF.

This clonotype came up many times. The chain links TRBV7-9 to TRBJ2-1, with D perhaps given as TRBD1 or TRBD2 (5 bases each). The CDR3 is 12 amino acids. Germline-derived CDR1 and CDR2 are SEHNR and FQNEAQ (reference sequence). The V end lost 4 bases, the J end lost 8 bases, and 9 bases lay between the germline ends. The CDR3 region has the DNA TGTGCCAGCAGCTCAGAGGGGTATGAGCAGTTCTTC. Amino acids: CASSSEGYEQFF.